A single sample is the source of the 18 T cell receptor beta chains below, sequenced in a study of cytotoxic CD8 clonotypes in ibrutinib-treated CLL. Sequenced by immunoSEQ multiplex PCR; TCRdb stores in-frame clones only, minus some. The data hold fewer than 400,000 clones, with 67% observed a single time. The sequencing used PBMCs, collected after 36 months of ibrutinib treatment. These receptors came from a human donor with chronic lymphocytic leukemia.

The chain is built from TRBV9 and TRBJ2-5, with D unresolved. The CDR3 contains 16 residues. Germline V gene lookup returns CDR1 SGDLS and CDR2 YYNGEE. Trimming removed 4 bases from V and 1 base from J, with 17 bases in between. The CDR3 sequence: CASSISGWTAQETQYF. The CDR3 coding sequence is TGTGCCAGCAGCATATCCGGGTGGACGGCCCAAGAGACCCAGTACTTC.

The V gene is TRBV28, the J gene TRBJ2-1, with 9 bases aligning to TRBD2. The junction had 11 bases not matched to a gene; V was cut back by 8 bases and J by 3 bases. This CDR3 has 16 residues. Germline V gives CDR1 MDHEN, CDR2 SYDVKM. The CDR3 sequence: CASLGTTSGLYNEQFF. The CDR3 DNA is TGTGCCAGCCTGGGCACGACTAGCGGTCTCTACAATGAGCAGTTCTTC.

This chain connects TRBV5-1 to TRBJ2-5; weak D call: TRBD2 (6 bases). CDR3 length: 14 residues. Germline V lookup: CDR1 SGHRS, CDR2 YFSETQ. V was clipped by 1 base and J by 5 bases, with 12 bases between them. The CDR3 sequence is CASSLRLDGETQYF. Written as DNA, the CDR3 is TGCGCCAGCAGCTTGAGACTAGATGGGGAGACCCAGTACTTC.

This chain joins TRBV29-1 and TRBJ1-4, with a tentative D call TRBD1 (6 bases). Germline V CDR1 and CDR2: SQVTM, ANQGSEA. V lost 6 bases and J 7 bases, leaving 24 bases between the germline ends. The CDR3 spans 16 residues. The CDR3: CSVRGGGAGKSEKLFF. CDR3 nucleotide sequence: TGCAGCGTGAGGGGCGGGGGCGCCGGTAAGAGTGAAAAACTGTTTTTT.

This clone occurred a few times. The rearrangement uses TRBV29-1 and TRBJ1-5, with 11 bases lining up with TRBD1. V was clipped by 4 bases and J by 7 bases; unmatched bases: 6. This CDR3 has 14 residues. Germline CDR1 is SQVTM and CDR2 is ANQGSEA. The CDR3 bases are TGCAGCGTTGGGGGACAGGGGGAGGGCCAGCCCCAGCATTTT. Encoded protein: CSVGGQGEGQPQHF. The full variable domain, rest sourced from reference TRBV29-1 and TRBJ1-5, is SAVISQKPSRDICQRGTSLTIQCQVDSQVTMMFWYRQQPGQSLTLIATANQGSEATYESGFVIDKFPISRPNLTFSTLTVSNMSPEDSSIYLCSVGGQGEGQPQHFGDGTRLSIL.

This clone came up a few times. The chain links TRBV28 to TRBJ1-5; 8 nucleotides line up with TRBD1. Germline-derived CDR1 and CDR2 are MDHEN and SYDVKM. The junction had 8 bases not matched to a gene; V was cut back by 4 bases and J by 0 bases. CDR3 length: 17 residues. The CDR3 spells CASSSQGVSNSNQPQHF. CDR3 nucleotide sequence: TGTGCCAGCAGTTCACAGGGGGTGTCGAATAGCAATCAGCCCCAGCATTTT.

This chain joins TRBV5-1 and TRBJ2-7, with TRBD1 as a possible D gene (5 bases). Germline assignment: CDR1 SGHRS and CDR2 YFSETQ. This CDR3 is built from 15 residues. V was pared by 1 base and J by 2 bases, with 13 bases between. CDR3 in amino acids: CASSLFAGPPYEQYF. The CDR3 DNA sequence: TGCGCCAGCAGCTTGTTCGCAGGGCCACCCTACGAGCAGTACTTC.

V and J are TRBV19 and TRBJ1-1; TRBD1 matches 7 bases. J gave up 1 base and V 10 bases, and 3 bases lay outside the gene matches. This CDR3 comprises 12 residues. Germline V gives CDR1 LNHDA, CDR2 SQIVND (reference sequence). CDR3 DNA: TGTGCCACCCGGACAGGGAACACTGAAGCTTTCTTT. This gives the protein CATRTGNTEAFF.

V usage is TRBV4-3 and J usage is TRBJ2-1, with TRBD2 matching over 12 bases. Germline assignment: CDR1 LGHNA and CDR2 YSLEER. The CDR3 runs 17 residues. Trimming removed 1 base from V and 4 bases from J; junction bases left unmatched: 5. DNA of the CDR3: TGCGCCAGCAGCCAAGCCGGACTAGCGGGGAATTACAATGAGCAGTTCTTC. Translation gives CASSQAGLAGNYNEQFF.

This sequence joins TRBV14 and TRBJ2-7, with D tentatively TRBD1 (5 bases). Per the germline V gene, CDR1 is SGHDN and CDR2 is FVKESK. The CDR3 consists of 13 residues. Trimming left V 7 bases short and J 3 bases short, with 13 bases between. For the CDR3, the DNA is TGTGCCAGCAACGATCAGGGAAGCTACGAGCAGTACTTC. Residues: CASNDQGSYEQYF.

The V gene is TRBV5-1, the J gene TRBJ2-3, with D hard to call. The V end was cut by 1 base, the J end by 1 base, with 13 bases between. The CDR3 is made up of 16 amino acids. Germline values: CDR1 SGHRS, CDR2 YFSETQ. The CDR3 sequence is CASSLMAHSGTDTQYF. DNA of the CDR3: TGCGCCAGCAGCTTGATGGCGCACTCCGGCACAGATACGCAGTATTTT. Variable domain in full (rest from reference TRBV5-1 and TRBJ2-3): KAGVTQTPRYLIKTRGQQVTLSCSPISGHRSVSWYQQTPGQGLQFLFEYFSETQRNKGNFPGRFSGRQFSNSRSEMNVSTLELGDSALYLCASSLMAHSGTDTQYFGPGTRLTVL.

The gene calls are TRBV19 and TRBJ2-1; D ambiguous. V was pared by 3 bases and J by 5 bases, with 11 bases between. From germline, CDR1 is LNHDA and CDR2 SQIVND (reference sequence). This CDR3 is built from 14 residues. In DNA, the CDR3 is TGTGCCAGTAGTATCAGATTCCTGCACAATGAGCAGTTCTTC. This gives the protein CASSIRFLHNEQFF.

This chain uses TRBV21-1 with TRBJ1-1. TRBV21-1 is annotated as a pseudogene. This CDR3 has 16 amino acids. CDR3 region: CASSKGRGRGRTEAFF. CDR3 bases: TGTGCCAGCAGCAAAGGGCGGGGCAGGGGAAGGACTGAAGCTTTCTTT.

V gene TRBV11-2 combines with J gene TRBJ2-7, with 14 bases aligning to TRBD2. The V and J ends lost 2 bases and 2 bases, in that order; junction bases with no gene match: 5. The CDR3 is made up of 17 amino acids. From germline, CDR1 is SGHAT and CDR2 FQNNGV. This chain's CDR3 is CASSLRLAGGEAYEQYF. CDR3 sequence (DNA): TGTGCCAGCAGCTTACGACTAGCGGGGGGGGAAGCCTACGAGCAGTACTTC.

This clone was detected a few times. The chain employs TRBV4-1 and TRBJ1-1; unclear D gene. V was cut by 0 bases and J by 11 bases, with 10 bases left in between. The CDR3 is made up of 12 amino acids. From germline, CDR1 is MGHRA and CDR2 YSYEKL. The CDR3 DNA reads TGCGCCAGCAGCCAAGATACACAAAGGGCTTTCTTT. This translates into CASSQDTQRAFF.

This chain joins TRBV11-2 and TRBJ1-1; D remains unclear. The germline V gene encodes CDR1 SGHAT and CDR2 FQNNGV. The CDR3 is 13 amino acids. V was shortened by 5 bases and J by 5 bases, with 12 bases between the two germline ends. The CDR3 nucleotides read TGTGCCAGCAGCGCCGAGGGATTTACTGAAGCTTTCTTT. This codes for CASSAEGFTEAFF.

This clone has just a few counts. This chain uses TRBV28 with TRBJ2-2, with 8 positions matching TRBD1. With V trimmed by 3 bases and J by 6 bases, 3 bases remained unmatched. The germline V gene has CDR1 MDHEN and CDR2 SYDVKM. CDR3 length: 14 residues. CDR3 sequence (DNA): TGTGCCAGCAGTTTTGGACAGGGCGCCGGGGAGCTGTTTTTT. Translation: CASSFGQGAGELFF. The full variable domain, rest sourced from reference TRBV28 and TRBJ2-2, is DVKVTQSSRYLVKRTGEKVFLECVQDMDHENMFWYRQDPGLGLRLIYFSYDVKMKEKGDIPEGYSVSREKKERFSLILESASTNQTSMYLCASSFGQGAGELFFGEGSRLTVL.

To note about this clone: This CDR3 is also generated by other DNA sequences in the sample. V gene TRBV6-5 combines with J gene TRBJ1-1; D call uncertain. Trimming shortened V by 0 bases and J by 1 base, and 6 bases separated the two germline ends. CDR3 length equals 14 residues. In germline, CDR1 is MNHEY, CDR2 SVGAGI. The chain's CDR3 is CASSYSWGNTEAFF. In DNA, the CDR3 is TGTGCCAGCAGTTACTCGTGGGGGAACACTGAAGCTTTCTTT.